This TCR beta chain was sequenced during a study of blood T cell repertoires in COVID-19. The wider study: T cells, B-cell-depleted T cells, or PBMCs provided the cDNA or gDNA that served as material.

The protocol was immunoSEQ multiplex PCR, while the TCRdb copy is restricted to in-frame clones and leaves out a portion. The sample has 85,000 to 120,000 clones, around 84% seen once; the top ten hold around 3%. The ends were cut back, 2 bases at V and 2 bases at J, with 21 bases in the middle. Germline CDR1 SGHTA, CDR2 FQGNSA. The CDR3 totals 18 residues. The sequenced sample consisted of peripheral blood. The sequence was obtained from a man aged 50 to 60 with active or convalescent COVID-19. The J gene is TRBJ2-5, the V gene TRBV7-2; perhaps TRBD1 as D (6 bases). As DNA, the CDR3 is TGTGCCAGCAGCTTATTCCCCAGGGGACGTAAAGATCAAGAGACCCAGTACTTC. Protein product: CASSLFPRGRKDQETQYF.